Sequencing of this TCR beta chain was carried out in a study of beta chain features in type 1 diabetes listed by TCRdb under 2018. Looking at the study overall: No differences in mean age, gender distribution, total cell number or subset yield were found between patients and healthy donors. Across all samples, 107,917,701 sorted cells were examined, and cell number per subset correlated strongly with RNA yield. In the study, recently diagnosed type 1 diabetes patients and matched healthy donors were compared on the TCRB repertoires of their sorted circulating CD4+ T cell subsets. Whereas all 30 or so donors provided naive and central memory subsets, regulatory and stem cell-like memory subsets were isolated from just 8 patients and roughly eight healthy donors.

All of the isolated RNA was reverse transcribed with the High Capacity cDNA Reverse Transcription Kit, so expressed TCRB transcripts were sequenced. Deep immunoSEQ sequencing was applied to naive, central memory and regulatory T cell samples, giving an average of around 4 million total reads per sample. Sorted cells were lysed in RLT buffer and RNA was extracted with DNase-treated RNeasy Micro or Mini kits, depending on cell number. To prevent cross-contamination, every cell subset was processed on its own, while patient and healthy donor samples were processed together. Using the immunoSEQ multiplex PCR, TCRB sequences were amplified from cDNA into 87-bp fragments spanning the CDR3 region. Sequencing of the amplicons was done on the Illumina HiSeq platform. The original pipeline was this. Synthetic template baselines were used to correct PCR bias computationally, reads within Hamming distance 2 were collapsed, and singletons that could not be merged were discarded. Reads were aligned against IMGT so that V, D and J genes, CDR3 length and insertions or deletions at six rearrangement sites could be assigned. Within each subset, clonotype counts were normalized to the number of sorted cells before true diversity and Gini coefficients were calculated with the tcR R package. The overlap coefficient, calculated on TCRB nucleotide sequences, was used to measure repertoire sharing. TCRdb mirrors the immuneACCESS table, restricted to in-frame sequences. Some clones are absent from its copies; in checked studies, under half trace to an unresolved V gene, and the reason for the others is unknown. That table gives V, J and clone size, and the DNA gave D and trimming. The sample table lists tens of thousands of clones, under 45% of them with a count of one. The top ten constitute approximately 1.3% of the sample.

The CDR3 goes from the cysteine to the phenylalanine over 16 residues. Just the 48-base CDR3 DNA is kept, in frame starting at base 1. The germline V gene gives CDR1 as KGHSH and CDR2 as LQKENI. V loses 0 bases, J loses 5 bases, and the germline ends lie 16 bases apart. Results and caveats for the whole study, not just this receptor: The naive, central memory and regulatory TCRB repertoires appeared to resemble one another more closely among patients than among healthy donors. Type 1 diabetes patients showed a moderate but significant shortening of TCRB CDR3 length in all four CD4+ subsets. Shorter templates might be favored by PCR, yet because patient and control samples were amplified and corrected together, any such skew would affect both groups equally. At VDJ recombination sites, type 1 diabetes patients had fewer insertions and more deleted nucleotides, which implies abnormalities in thymic rearrangement. Sequencing cDNA rather than genomic DNA could over-represent highly expressing activated cells, although activation and CD3 levels did not differ between groups. Because small numbers of individuals were included in the HLA sub-analyses, any influence of HLA type on TCRB rearrangement was left unresolved.

Each donor gave one peripheral blood draw, averaging roughly 0.11 L, which was collected into heparinised tubes. A BD FACSAria II was used to sort naive, central memory, regulatory and stem cell-like memory CD4+ T cells with a panel that included CD45RO, CCR7, CD25, CD127, CD95 and CD27. A purity above 95% was achieved for all sorted populations. PBMCs were separated immediately by Lymphoprep density gradient centrifugation and were stained directly, without being cultured. Samples were stained and sorted in pairs, with one healthy donor and one patient per experiment, so that batch effects were minimized. This clone was picked up a small number of times. It lacks a known antigen. Qualities for individual bases were not recorded, and no much larger clone is one base off.

The sequence came from a man aged 25-45 years with type 1 diabetes. Sequenced input: Tregs from blood. The cell subset or site label of this sample denotes: regulatory CD4+ T cells. The chain links TRBV18 with TRBJ1-1; a weak D assignment points to TRBD1 (6 bases agree). The CDR3 reads as follows: CASSPPSPGVVTEAFF. The nucleotides are TGTGCCAGCTCACCACCGTCTCCAGGGGTGGTAACTGAAGCTTTCTTT. Supplemented by the reference TRBV18 and TRBJ1-1 proteins around the CDR3, the complete variable domain is NAGVMQNPRHLVRRRGQEARLRCSPMKGHSHVYWYRQLPEEGLKFMVYLQKENIIDESGMPKERFSAEFPKEGPSILRIQQVVRGDSAAYFCASSPPSPGVVTEAFFGQGTRLTVV.